A selection of T cell receptor beta chains follows, all from one sample in a study of CD8+CD57+ T cells in acquired aplastic anemia. TCRdb used MiXCR to reprocess the reads, holding one entry per CDR3 protein. The sample has approximately 170,000 distinct CDR3 sequences; less than 60% are singletons. Sequenced material: sorted CD4+, CD8+, or CD8+CD57+ T cells (not recorded which) from PBMCs. The receptors stem from a human donor with aplastic anemia. Both conserved end residues are part of each CDR3. Fields, in order: J gene, V gene, clone size, CDR3 protein. Not every row has a clone size; where given, it reads once, few, many or a size class.

j_gene: TRBJ1-1
v_gene: TRBV10-3
abundance: -
CDR3aa: CAISVEGRNTEAFF

j_gene: TRBJ2-7
v_gene: TRBV10-3
abundance: few
CDR3aa: CAISESGTNYEQYF

j_gene: TRBJ1-4
v_gene: TRBV9
abundance: -
CDR3aa: CASSWDGPGEKLFF

j_gene: TRBJ2-7
v_gene: TRBV2
abundance: once
CDR3aa: CASSEFPASYEQYF

j_gene: TRBJ2-1
v_gene: TRBV19
abundance: many
CDR3aa: CASRLDRSSYNEQFF

j_gene: TRBJ1-5
v_gene: TRBV7-2
abundance: -
CDR3aa: CASGQGMSQPQHF

j_gene: TRBJ1-1
v_gene: TRBV4-3
abundance: many
CDR3aa: CASSLRAQTNTEAFF

j_gene: TRBJ1-2
v_gene: TRBV19
abundance: -
CDR3aa: CASSYEGTGRGYTF

j_gene: TRBJ2-3
v_gene: TRBV7-8
abundance: -
CDR3aa: CASSLTTTDTQYF

j_gene: TRBJ2-3
v_gene: TRBV9
abundance: -
CDR3aa: CASSAGTSGIDTQYF

j_gene: TRBJ2-2
v_gene: TRBV7-3
abundance: many
CDR3aa: CASSLTLGLGAGELFF

j_gene: TRBJ2-2
v_gene: TRBV6-4
abundance: many
CDR3aa: CASRRDFISGELFF

j_gene: TRBJ1-1
v_gene: TRBV11-2
abundance: many
CDR3aa: CASSHTGGGTEAFF

j_gene: TRBJ1-5
v_gene: TRBV6-2/TRBV6-3
abundance: many
CDR3aa: CASSYPGQGEVPQHF

j_gene: TRBJ1-1
v_gene: TRBV2
abundance: many
CDR3aa: CASSDLGQVVAFF

j_gene: TRBJ1-1
v_gene: TRBV2
abundance: -
CDR3aa: CASSVGTGVDTEAFF

j_gene: TRBJ1-6
v_gene: TRBV10-3
abundance: -
CDR3aa: CASRSGKFNSPLHF

j_gene: TRBJ1-1
v_gene: TRBV9
abundance: -
CDR3aa: CASSVENSRNTEAFF

j_gene: TRBJ2-3
v_gene: TRBV7-8
abundance: -
CDR3aa: CASTLTYTDTQYF

j_gene: TRBJ1-1
v_gene: TRBV29-1
abundance: -
CDR3aa: CSVGQGVAEAFF

j_gene: TRBJ1-1
v_gene: TRBV6-1
abundance: many
CDR3aa: CASSPMTTGHTEAFF

j_gene: TRBJ2-4
v_gene: TRBV6-2/TRBV6-3
abundance: -
CDR3aa: CASSEPKNIQYF

j_gene: TRBJ1-2
v_gene: TRBV7-3
abundance: -
CDR3aa: CASRRDRNYGYTF

j_gene: TRBJ1-2
v_gene: TRBV6-5
abundance: many
CDR3aa: CASSYSSGGTDGYTF

j_gene: TRBJ2-1
v_gene: TRBV6-5
abundance: -
CDR3aa: CASSYKDFSGNEQFF

j_gene: TRBJ1-5
v_gene: TRBV24-1
abundance: -
CDR3aa: CATSGDSDQPQHF

j_gene: TRBJ1-2
v_gene: TRBV19
abundance: many
CDR3aa: CASSINAKYGYTF

j_gene: TRBJ2-3
v_gene: TRBV7-6
abundance: -
CDR3aa: CASSLDHGIEVADTQYF

j_gene: TRBJ2-1
v_gene: TRBV11-3
abundance: many
CDR3aa: CASSSGLAGSNEQFF